Presented here are 26 T cell receptor beta chains from one specimen sequenced in a study of cytomegalovirus exposure and HLA in healthy donors. The PCR ran on 60 Vbeta and 13 Jbeta primers. The data were produced by immunoSEQ multiplex PCR, yet TCRdb's version contains in-frame clones alone and is incomplete. Here the sample spans roughly 98,000 clones, 65% to 85% being singletons. The specimen sequenced was PBMCs. The source is a middle-aged man in good health and CMV-seronegative.

The rearrangement links TRBV7-2 to TRBJ2-1, with 15 bases that match TRBD2. Germline V gene lookup returns CDR1 SGHTA and CDR2 FQGNSA. With V trimmed by 2 bases and J by 3 bases, 5 bases remained unmatched. This CDR3 comprises 18 residues. The CDR3 DNA follows: TGTGCCAGCAGCTTATTCGGGACTAGCGGGGGGCTCTACAATGAGCAGTTCTTC. It specifies CASSLFGTSGGLYNEQFF.

Of note for this clone: Mismatch with germline at one junction end may stem from a read error. Within the sample, other DNA sequences also encode this same CDR3. This sequence joins TRBV19 and TRBJ2-3; D is ambiguous. This CDR3 region has 13 residues. The germline V gene has CDR1 LNHDA and CDR2 SQIVND (reference sequence). The DNA of the CDR3 is TGCGCCAGTAGTGTGGGCCGCACAGATACGCAGTATTTT. The encoded protein is CASSVGRTDTQYF.

With regard to this clone: Other DNA sequences in this sample translate to the same CDR3. The chain recombines TRBV4-1 with TRBJ1-2; D gene ambiguous. The V and J ends lost 0 bases and 3 bases respectively, with 8 bases between them. CDR3 length: 14 residues. Looked up from germline, CDR1 is MGHRA and CDR2 is YSYEKL. The chain's CDR3 is CASSQDPGDYGYTF. CDR3 nucleotide sequence: TGCGCCAGCAGCCAAGACCCGGGAGACTATGGCTACACCTTC.

The chain recombines TRBV29-1 with TRBJ1-2, with a tentative D call TRBD1 (5 bases). V was shortened by 5 bases and J by 1 base, with 20 bases between the two germline ends. Germline V gene data show CDR1 as SQVTM and CDR2 as ANQGSEA. The CDR3 runs 16 residues. The CDR3 DNA follows: TGCAGCGTTCCACAAGCTCCCGGGACTTTTAACTATGGCTACACCTTC. Encoded protein: CSVPQAPGTFNYGYTF.

This chain joins TRBV9 and TRBJ1-2; the match to TRBD1 covers 9 bases. The germline V gene has CDR1 SGDLS and CDR2 YYNGEE. This CDR3 is 15 amino acids long. Losses at the gene ends were 3 bases for V and 7 bases for J; bases not matched to a gene: 10. CDR3 amino acids: CASSARGQGLTGYTF. CDR3 nucleotides: TGTGCCAGCAGCGCCAGGGGACAGGGTCTGACTGGCTACACCTTC.

V is TRBV27 and J is TRBJ2-7; 13 bases agree with TRBD2. In germline, CDR1 is MNHEY, CDR2 SMNVEV (reference sequence). The V gene end was trimmed by 6 bases and the J gene end by 4 bases; junction bases not matched to a gene: 6. CDR3 length: 15 amino acids. CDR3 in amino acids: CASSGLAGVSYEQYF. DNA of the CDR3: TGTGCCAGCAGCGGACTAGCGGGGGTTTCTTACGAGCAGTACTTC.

V usage is TRBV7-2 and J usage is TRBJ2-5, with 7 bases identical to TRBD2. CDR3 length: 16 amino acids. Per germline, CDR1 SGHTA and CDR2 FQGNSA. V lost 1 base, J lost 2 bases, and 7 bases stayed unmatched. The CDR3 reads CASSLVASSGQETQYF. The CDR3 DNA reads as TGTGCCAGCAGCTTAGTTGCGTCTAGCGGTCAAGAGACCCAGTACTTC.

The chain combines TRBV28 with TRBJ2-7; TRBD2 agrees at 13 bases. CDR1 and CDR2 from the germline V gene are MDHEN and SYDVKM. Trimming cost V 3 bases and J 3 bases; bases outside gene matches: 8. This CDR3 is built from 17 residues. The CDR3 region is CASSFRTSGRGNYEQYF. CDR3 sequence (DNA): TGTGCCAGCAGTTTCCGGACTAGCGGGAGAGGGAACTACGAGCAGTACTTC.

CDR3 bases: TGCGCCAGCAGCGCGGGACAGGGGCAAGGAAACACCATATATTTT. Protein sequence: CASSAGQGQGNTIYF. The chain recombines TRBV5-1 with TRBJ1-3, with 10 bases matching TRBD1. This CDR3 region has 15 residues. V was pared by 4 bases and J by 4 bases, with 5 bases of the junction left unmatched. Germline V CDR1 and CDR2: SGHRS, YFSETQ.

This clone was seen a few times. This rearrangement joins TRBV6-1 to TRBJ2-7, with TRBD1 matching over 9 bases. V was clipped by 6 bases and J by 4 bases; unmatched bases: 4. The CDR3 contains 13 residues. Germline CDR1 MNHNS, CDR2 SASEGT. Here the CDR3 DNA reads TGTGCCAGCAGAGGGACAGGGAGGTACGAGCAGTACTTC. Protein: CASRGTGRYEQYF.

This rearrangement joins TRBV30 to TRBJ2-1, with a possible D match to TRBD1 (5 bases). The CDR3 is 15 residues long. Looked up from germline, CDR1 is GTSNPN and CDR2 is SVGIG (reference sequence). V lost 2 bases and J 0 bases, leaving 11 bases between the germline ends. The chain's CDR3 is CAWSPVDISYNEQFF. The CDR3 DNA reads TGTGCCTGGAGTCCCGTGGACATCTCCTACAATGAGCAGTTCTTC.

This clone has a single count. V and J are TRBV25-1 and TRBJ2-5; 7 nucleotides line up with TRBD2. V shed 8 bases and J 3 bases; nucleotides not matched to a gene: 6. Germline assignment: CDR1 MGHDK and CDR2 SYGVNS. The CDR3 length is 13 residues. The CDR3 loop is CASGPSGEETQYF. As DNA, the CDR3 is TGTGCCAGCGGCCCCAGCGGGGAAGAGACCCAGTACTTC.

V gene TRBV4-2 combines with J gene TRBJ2-3, with 13 nucleotides matching TRBD2. The CDR3 consists of 18 residues. The germline gives CDR1 LGHNA, CDR2 YNFKEQ. V gave up 0 bases and J gave up 2 bases; unmatched junction bases: 5. The CDR3 is CASSQDRTSGSYTDTQYF. The DNA for the CDR3 is TGTGCCAGCAGCCAAGATAGGACTAGCGGGAGTTACACAGATACGCAGTATTTT.

This clone was detected a few times. CDR3 amino acids: CASSSTGSSYEQYF. The CDR3 nucleotides are TGTGCCAGCAGCTCGACAGGGAGCTCCTACGAGCAGTACTTC. This chain joins TRBV5-4 and TRBJ2-7; 7 bases line up with TRBD1. CDR3 length: 14 amino acids. V lost 3 bases to trimming and J lost 0 bases; unmatched junction nucleotides: 3. Germline V gives CDR1 SGHNT, CDR2 YYREEE (reference sequence). The variable domain in full, with the rest retrieved from reference TRBV5-4 and TRBJ2-7, is ETGVTQSPTHLIKTRGQQVTLRCSSQSGHNTVSWYQQALGQGPQFIFQYYREEENGRGNFPPRFSGLQFPNYSSELNVNALELDDSALYLCASSSTGSSYEQYFGPGTRLTVT.

This clone occurred once. The genes are TRBV11-2 and TRBJ2-1, with D hard to call. Germline values: CDR1 SGHAT, CDR2 FQNNGV. With 5 bases removed from V and 4 bases from J, the gap between germline ends came to 15 bases. CDR3 size: 15 residues. DNA of the CDR3: TGTGCCAGCAGCGCTACTGCGATCACTTACAATGAGCAGTTCTTC. It translates to CASSATAITYNEQFF. Full variable domain (missing parts from reference TRBV11-2 and TRBJ2-1): EAGVAQSPRYKIIEKRQSVAFWCNPISGHATLYWYQQILGQGPKLLIQFQNNGVVDDSQLPKDRFSAERLKGVDSTLKIQPAKLEDSAVYLCASSATAITYNEQFFGPGTRLTVL.

V and J are TRBV11-3 and TRBJ2-3; 10 bases are a match to TRBD1. The germline V gene encodes CDR1 SGHNT and CDR2 YENEEA. The CDR3 loop spans 14 amino acids. Losses at the gene ends were 5 bases for V and 5 bases for J; bases not matched to a gene: 4. CDR3 sequence reads: CASSERTGGDTQYF. Written as DNA, the CDR3 is TGTGCCAGCAGCGAACGGACAGGGGGAGATACGCAGTATTTT.

The chain couples TRBV18 to TRBJ2-5; 8 nucleotides agree with TRBD2. The V segment lost 3 bases and the J segment 1 base; nucleotides outside the gene matches: 7. The germline V gene encodes CDR1 KGHSH and CDR2 LQKENI. The CDR3 is made up of 16 amino acids. CDR3 DNA: TGTGCCAGCTCACCGGGTAGCGGGGAGATCCAAGAGACCCAGTACTTC. Its translation: CASSPGSGEIQETQYF.

The chain combines TRBV30 with TRBJ2-5, with 8 positions matching TRBD2. From germline, CDR1 is GTSNPN and CDR2 SVGIG (reference sequence). The V gene end was trimmed by 0 bases and the J gene end by 6 bases; junction bases not matched to a gene: 6. The CDR3 is 14 residues long. The CDR3 protein is CAWSVKRGGKTQYF. The CDR3 DNA sequence: TGTGCCTGGAGTGTAAAACGGGGGGGAAAGACCCAGTACTTC.

The chain uses TRBV7-3 and TRBJ2-3, with 9 bases lining up with TRBD2. In germline, CDR1 is SGHTA, CDR2 FQGTGA. The CDR3 is 15 amino acids. J was trimmed by 5 bases and V by 2 bases; bases with no gene match: 5. The CDR3 DNA reads TGTGCCAGCAGCTTAGGCGGGGGGGCTGGAGATACGCAGTATTTT. Translating gives CASSLGGGAGDTQYF.

The V call is TRBV11-3, the J call TRBJ1-2; TRBD1 might be the D (6 bases). Germline CDR1 reads SGHNT; CDR2 reads YENEEA. V lost 5 bases to trimming and J lost 4 bases, with 20 bases between them. The CDR3 is 16 amino acids. The CDR3 DNA reads as TGTGCCAGCAGCATAAACTTAAGACAGGTGGCCTATGGCTACACCTTC. As protein: CASSINLRQVAYGYTF.

This clone is medium-sized in the sample. The chain combines TRBV5-1 with TRBJ1-1; D is perhaps TRBD1 (6 bases). Germline-derived CDR1 and CDR2 are SGHRS and YFSETQ. CDR3 length: 13 amino acids. The V end was cut by 5 bases, the J end by 4 bases, with 12 bases between. In DNA, the CDR3 is TGCGCCAGCAGTTGGGGGCAGGGCACTGAAGCTTTCTTT. Its translation is CASSWGQGTEAFF. The whole variable domain, filled in from reference TRBV5-1 and TRBJ1-1, reads KAGVTQTPRYLIKTRGQQVTLSCSPISGHRSVSWYQQTPGQGLQFLFEYFSETQRNKGNFPGRFSGRQFSNSRSEMNVSTLELGDSALYLCASSWGQGTEAFFGQGTRLTVV.

The chain couples TRBV27 to TRBJ1-5; D remains ambiguous. The CDR3 sequence is 12 residues long. V lost 6 bases to trimming and J lost 4 bases, with 7 bases between them. Germline CDR1 MNHEY, CDR2 SMNVEV (reference sequence). The CDR3 DNA reads TGTGCCAGCAGGACACCTAATCAGCCCCAGCATTTT. This gives the protein CASRTPNQPQHF.

The chain recombines TRBV28 with TRBJ1-1; no clear D gene. The CDR3 is 13 residues long. Trimming shortened V by 5 bases and J by 4 bases, and 11 bases separated the two germline ends. Germline CDR1 reads MDHEN; CDR2 reads SYDVKM. CDR3 DNA: TGTGCCAGCAGTCCCGGAAGAGGCACTGAAGCTTTCTTT. Translation: CASSPGRGTEAFF. Filled out from reference TRBV28 and TRBJ1-1, the complete variable domain reads DVKVTQSSRYLVKRTGEKVFLECVQDMDHENMFWYRQDPGLGLRLIYFSYDVKMKEKGDIPEGYSVSREKKERFSLILESASTNQTSMYLCASSPGRGTEAFFGQGTRLTVV.

This clone was found once. The chain carries TRBV29-1 and TRBJ1-1; no firm D call. Germline V lookup: CDR1 SQVTM, CDR2 ANQGSEA. CDR3 length: 12 residues. The V end was cut by 4 bases, the J end by 1 base, with 7 bases between. CDR3 nucleotides: TGCAGCGTTGCTGAGAGGAACACTGAAGCTTTCTTT. Protein sequence: CSVAERNTEAFF.

This chain connects TRBV29-1 to TRBJ1-2, with unresolved D. The CDR3 sequence is 10 residues long. Germline loops: CDR1 SQVTM, CDR2 ANQGSEA. The ends were cut back, 0 bases at V and 10 bases at J, with 6 bases in the middle. For the CDR3, the DNA is TGCAGCGTTGAAGACAACAACTACACCTTC. Protein: CSVEDNNYTF.

In this sample, this clone turned up a few times. J is TRBJ1-3 and V is TRBV6-1; the D is unclear. V was trimmed by 7 bases and J by 3 bases, leaving 10 bases between them. The CDR3 runs 13 residues. CDR1 is MNHNS and CDR2 is SASEGT in the germline V gene. CDR3 bases: TGTGCCAGCATCCCCGGGATTGGAAACACCATATATTTT. It encodes CASIPGIGNTIYF.